This passage covers 19 T cell receptor beta chains from one sample sequenced in a study of shared clonotypes between healthy human individuals. Selected positively for CCR7 and CD45RO-negative, naive CD8 cells excluded terminally differentiated effector memory CD45RA+ cells. Profiling relied on immunoSEQ multiplex PCR, and the TCRdb table lists in-frame clones only, not all of them. The repertoire holds around 1,900,000 clones, with 85% to 95% as singletons. The sample taken for sequencing was naive CD8+ T cells from PBMCs. These TCRs come from a man aged 18 to 29 in good health. Some clones in this sample may be carry-over from other donors' samples.

The J gene is TRBJ1-5, the V gene TRBV28; D is unclear. The CDR3 is 12 residues long. The germline V gene encodes CDR1 MDHEN and CDR2 SYDVKM. Trimming stripped 5 bases from V and 7 bases from J, with 9 bases between. DNA for the CDR3: TGTGCCAGCAGTCCTGACACCCAGCCCCAGCATTTT. This gives the protein CASSPDTQPQHF.

J is TRBJ2-1 and V is TRBV29-1; possible D gene TRBD2, 5 bases. The length of the CDR3 is 14 residues. The ends were cut back, 4 bases at V and 7 bases at J, with 17 bases in the middle. Germline V gene lookup returns CDR1 SQVTM and CDR2 ANQGSEA. DNA of the CDR3: TGCAGCGTTGTTACGGGCAGCGGCGGGAATGAGCAGTTCTTC. Translated: CSVVTGSGGNEQFF.

This clone was detected only once. The rearrangement uses TRBV6-6 and TRBJ2-7, with D maybe TRBD1 (6 bases). Germline CDR1 reads MNHNY; CDR2 reads SVGAGI (reference sequence). The CDR3 spans 14 residues. Trimming cost V 5 bases and J 2 bases, with 13 bases left between them. The CDR3: CASSQAGTTYEQYF. Here the CDR3 DNA reads TGTGCCAGCAGTCAGGCCGGGACAACCTACGAGCAGTACTTC.

CDR3 sequence (DNA): TGTGCCAGCAGCGGGAGAAATCCATACGAGCAGTACTTC. Protein product: CASSGRNPYEQYF. V gene TRBV9 combines with J gene TRBJ2-7; D unclear. CDR3 size: 13 residues. The V end was cut by 3 bases, the J end by 4 bases, with 11 bases between. The V gene's germline CDR1 is SGDLS and CDR2 YYNGEE.

V usage is TRBV28 and J usage is TRBJ2-1; 12 bases are a match to TRBD1. J gave up 5 bases and V 3 bases, and 2 bases lay outside the gene matches. The CDR3 covers 15 residues. Per germline, CDR1 MDHEN and CDR2 SYDVKM. The CDR3 sequence is CASSFGTGGHNEQFF. In nucleotides, the CDR3 is TGTGCCAGCAGTTTCGGGACAGGGGGCCACAATGAGCAGTTCTTC.

The V and J genes are TRBV27 and TRBJ2-1; TRBD2 aligns across 8 bases. CDR1 MNHEY and CDR2 SMNVEV come from the germline V gene (reference sequence). Germline trimming cut 5 bases from V and 4 bases from J; bases unmatched to any gene: 4. CDR3 length: 14 residues. CDR3 in DNA: TGTGCCAGCAGTGTGCTAGCGGGTTACAATGAGCAGTTCTTC. Translated, it gives CASSVLAGYNEQFF.

The rearrangement uses TRBV27 and TRBJ1-1; D unclear. Trimming cost V 6 bases and J 2 bases, with 13 bases left between them. There are 14 residues in the CDR3. The germline V gene encodes CDR1 MNHEY and CDR2 SMNVEV (reference sequence). The CDR3 spells CASRLVGSNTEAFF. In nucleotides, the CDR3 is TGTGCCAGCAGGCTGGTTGGGTCCAACACTGAAGCTTTCTTT.

This sequence joins TRBV7-9 and TRBJ2-3, with 13 bases lining up with TRBD2. After removal of 5 bases from V and 4 bases from J, the junction contained 6 bases not matched to a gene. The CDR3 length is 16 residues. CDR1 and CDR2 from the germline V gene are SEHNR and FQNEAQ (reference sequence). The CDR3 region has the DNA TGTGCCAGCAGCACGACTAGCGGGAGGATCGCAGATACGCAGTATTTT. Protein sequence: CASSTTSGRIADTQYF. Filled out from reference TRBV7-9 and TRBJ2-3, the complete variable domain reads DTGVSQNPRHKITKRGQNVTFRCDPISEHNRLYWYRQTLGQGPEFLTYFQNEAQLEKSRLLSDRFSAERPKGSFSTLEIQRTEQGDSAMYLCASSTTSGRIADTQYFGPGTRLTVL.

The rearrangement joins TRBV4-3 to TRBJ2-5; TRBD1 agrees at 7 bases. J was trimmed by 2 bases and V by 4 bases; bases with no gene match: 16. The germline V gene has CDR1 LGHNA and CDR2 YSLEER. This CDR3 has 18 amino acids. CDR3 residues: CASSRHSRDSSIQETQYF. CDR3 DNA sequence: TGCGCCAGCAGCCGTCACAGCCGGGACAGCAGTATTCAAGAGACCCAGTACTTC.

The V and J genes are TRBV11-3 and TRBJ2-7; 9 nucleotides align to TRBD2. Germline V lookup: CDR1 SGHNT, CDR2 YENEEA. The CDR3 has 15 amino acids. Trimming cost V 5 bases and J 6 bases; bases outside gene matches: 11. This chain's CDR3 is CASSLTLAGIGEQYF. The CDR3 nucleotides are TGTGCCAGCAGCCTGACTCTAGCGGGAATCGGCGAGCAGTACTTC.

With respect to this clone: The sample contains more than one DNA sequence encoding this CDR3. This chain connects TRBV19 to TRBJ2-1; D is undetermined. V lost 1 base to trimming and J lost 6 bases, with 4 bases between them. The CDR3 is made up of 12 amino acids. Germline assignment: CDR1 LNHDA and CDR2 SQIVND (reference sequence). CDR3 loop: CASSIGVNEQFF. CDR3 coding DNA: TGTGCCAGTAGTATAGGGGTCAATGAGCAGTTCTTC.

The CDR3 DNA reads as TGTGCCAGCAGGCCCACAGGGGTTATGCACGAGCAGTACTTC. Its translation is CASRPTGVMHEQYF. V gene TRBV28 combines with J gene TRBJ2-7; 7 bases are a match to TRBD1. Losses at the gene ends were 6 bases for V and 5 bases for J; bases not matched to a gene: 10. Germline CDR1 and CDR2: MDHEN and SYDVKM. CDR3 length equals 14 residues.

The chain combines TRBV6-4 with TRBJ2-2; D is uncertain. V lost 6 bases and J 1 base, leaving 6 bases between the germline ends. The CDR3 is 13 residues long. Looked up from germline, CDR1 is MRHNA and CDR2 is SNTAGT. The CDR3 loop is CASRDLNTGELFF. As DNA, the CDR3 is TGTGCCAGCAGAGACCTGAACACCGGGGAGCTGTTTTTT.

The V call is TRBV9, the J call TRBJ2-1; TRBD2 matches 10 bases. Germline V gives CDR1 SGDLS, CDR2 YYNGEE. Trimming at V came to 4 bases and at J to 4 bases, leaving 5 bases not matched to a gene. The CDR3 totals 15 residues. The CDR3 sequence: CASSNGLAVYNEQFF. For the CDR3, the DNA is TGTGCCAGCAGCAACGGACTAGCGGTTTACAATGAGCAGTTCTTC.

V is TRBV7-9 and J is TRBJ2-5, with TRBD2 matching over 12 bases. Germline V gives CDR1 SEHNR, CDR2 FQNEAQ (reference sequence). Trimming cost V 8 bases and J 5 bases; bases outside gene matches: 9. The CDR3 runs 15 residues. For the CDR3, the DNA is TGTGCCAGCTCAGCTAGCGGGAGGGCCATGGAGACCCAGTACTTC. Translation gives CASSASGRAMETQYF.

This chain links TRBV27 with TRBJ2-3, with D perhaps given as TRBD1 or TRBD2 (5 bases each). Between the trimmed V and J ends, which lost 6 bases and 0 bases, there was a span of 13 bases. The V gene's germline CDR1 is MNHEY and CDR2 SMNVEV (reference sequence). The length of the CDR3 is 15 residues. The CDR3 here is CASRGPSSSTDTQYF. CDR3 sequence (DNA): TGTGCCAGCAGGGGACCTTCCTCTAGCACAGATACGCAGTATTTT.

This rearrangement joins TRBV7-9 to TRBJ2-7; D uncertain. With 5 bases removed from V and 5 bases from J, the gap between germline ends came to 7 bases. Germline CDR1 SEHNR, CDR2 FQNEAQ (reference sequence). This CDR3 contains 11 residues. CDR3 sequence (DNA): TGTGCCAGCAGCCCCGCGGACGAGCAGTACTTC. Its protein is CASSPADEQYF.

The V gene is TRBV7-7, the J gene TRBJ2-1; D is uncertain. The germline V and J ends were trimmed by 5 bases and 5 bases, with 16 bases remaining between them. This CDR3 contains 15 residues. In germline, CDR1 is SSHAT, CDR2 FNYEAQ (reference sequence). CDR3 nucleotide sequence: TGTGCCAGCAGCAAGGACCCGCGTGGTGACAATGAGCAGTTCTTC. It is translated as CASSKDPRGDNEQFF.

The chain uses TRBV4-2 and TRBJ2-3; 14 bases are shared with TRBD2. This CDR3 is built from 18 residues. Germline V gene sequence: CDR1 LGHNA, CDR2 YNFKEQ. With 5 bases clipped from V and 4 bases from J, the junction kept 11 bases outside the gene matches. CDR3 sequence: CASSWTSGRFQVPDTQYF. The CDR3 DNA is TGTGCCAGCAGCTGGACTAGCGGGAGGTTCCAGGTCCCAGATACGCAGTATTTT.